This T cell receptor beta chain was identified during a study of blood T cell repertoires in COVID-19. Study-wide context: Samples representing acute and convalescent COVID-19 were sourced from the United States, Italy and Spain. PBMCs, B-cell-depleted T cells, or T cells provided the cDNA or gDNA that made up the material.

V lost 2 bases and J lost 3, with 14 bases in between. Germline lookup yields CDR1 MDHEN and CDR2 SYDVKM. The CDR3 is made up of 16 amino acids. Original handling: Reference gene primer amplification yielded estimated nucleated cell counts. The assay was immunoSEQ multiplex PCR, and TCRdb's table has in-frame clones only and misses some. V, J and clone size are taken as reported in that table, and D and trimming were inferred from the DNA itself. The sample yields more than 200,000 clones, more than 70% seen once. Sequencing was done on a sample of peripheral blood. The clonotype comes from a woman in her 50s with acute or convalescent COVID-19. J is TRBJ1-5 and V is TRBV28; tentative D call: TRBD1 (5 bases). CDR3 sequence (DNA): TGTGCCAGCAGTTTAATGGGGCCGACTCTCAATCAGCCCCAGCATTTT. Encoded protein: CASSLMGPTLNQPQHF.